This TCR beta chain was sequenced during a study of blood T cell repertoires in COVID-19. Study in general: Nucleic acid was either cDNA or gDNA, and it came from T cells, B-cell-depleted T cells, or PBMCs.

This CDR3 spans 15 amino acids. Germline CDR1 SGDLS, CDR2 YYNGEE. V lost 2 bases, J lost 0 bases, and 5 bases stayed unmatched. In the study's own analysis: The assay estimated nucleated cells by amplifying reference gene primers. TCRdb's table, derived via immunoSEQ multiplex PCR, lists solely in-frame clones and lacks some. D and trimming come from the DNA, and the V and J calls and clone size come from that table. The sample contains about 150,000 clones, around 80% of which appear only once. V is TRBV9 and J is TRBJ2-7; TRBD1 aligns across 7 bases. The receptor's source is a woman aged 45-65 years with acute or convalescent COVID-19. The sequencing input was peripheral blood. CDR3 in amino acids: CASSVSGDSSYEQYF. The CDR3 DNA sequence: TGTGCCAGCAGCGTTTCCGGGGACAGCTCCTACGAGCAGTACTTC. Full variable domain (remainder filled in from reference TRBV9 and TRBJ2-7): DSGVTQTPKHLITATGQRVTLRCSPRSGDLSVYWYQQSLDQGLQFLIQYYNGEERAKGNILERFSAQQFPDLHSELNLSSLELGDSALYFCASSVSGDSSYEQYFGPGTRLTVT.